The rows below give T cell receptor beta chains drawn from one sample of a study of T cell changes during pregnancy in multiple sclerosis. This table comes from immunoSEQ multiplex PCR, and its TCRdb copy is limited to in-frame clones, with some not included. The repertoire holds approximately 100,000 clones, with about 92% as singletons. Source: peripheral blood, taken after pregnancy. These receptors were collected from a female donor in good health, enrolled as a control in a pregnancy study. Both conserved end residues are part of each CDR3. D genes are given only for firm matches. Clone sizes are given selectively: once, few, many, or a class where the clone is expanded.

17	NA	TRBD1	TRBJ1-1	TRBV13	TGTGCCAGCAGCTTCCCCCCTGGGACAGGGGGGAACACTGAAGCTTTCTTT	CASSFPPGTGGNTEAFF
15	NA	TRBD1	TRBJ2-7	TRBV11-2	TGTGCCAGCAGCTTAGACAGCACAGGGGGAGGCGAGCAGTACTTC	CASSLDSTGGGEQYF
15	NA	NA	TRBJ2-3	TRBV6-5	TGTGCCAGCAGTTACGAGAGCGGGAGCACAGATACGCAGTATTTT	CASSYESGSTDTQYF
15	NA	TRBD2	TRBJ2-3	TRBV6-1	TGTGCCAGCGCCGGACTAGCGGGTTCTTCAGATACGCAGTATTTT	CASAGLAGSSDTQYF
19	NA	TRBD1	TRBJ1-1	TRBV18	TGTGCCAGCTCACCATTCCCGGGACAGGGAGCGTTCGGGAACACTGAAGCTTTCTTT	CASSPFPGQGAFGNTEAFF
15	NA	TRBD2	TRBJ2-1	TRBV19	TGTGCCAGTAGTCAAGGACTAGCGGGGGGCAATGAGCAGTTCTTC	CASSQGLAGGNEQFF
14	NA	TRBD1	TRBJ1-2	TRBV28	TGTGCCAGCAGTTTGGGGACAGGGCAGCATGGCTACACCTTC	CASSLGTGQHGYTF
16	NA	TRBD1	TRBJ1-3	TRBV27	TGTGCCAGCAGAACTTCCGGGACAGACTCTGGAAACACCATATATTTT	CASRTSGTDSGNTIYF
14	NA	NA	TRBJ1-1	TRBV5-1	TGCGCCAGCAGGGGGGGGGCAGTGAACACTGAAGCTTTCTTT	CASRGGAVNTEAFF
15	NA	NA	TRBJ2-1	TRBV6-4	TGTGCCAGCAGTGACCCTAGTAGGGGTTACAATGAGCAGTTCTTC	CASSDPSRGYNEQFF
13	once	NA	TRBJ2-5	TRBV18	TGTGCCAGCTCATCCATAGATTTTGAGACCCAGTACTTC	CASSSIDFETQYF
14	NA	TRBD2	TRBJ2-1	TRBV7-9	TGTGCCAGCAGCCCCCGAGGCGGTAGCGGGATACAGTTCTTC	CASSPRGGSGIQFF
16	NA	NA	TRBJ2-3	TRBV11-2	TGTGCCAGCAGCACAAGTGACAGATACATCACAGATACGCAGTATTTT	CASSTSDRYITDTQYF
16	NA	TRBD2	TRBJ2-1	TRBV6-5	TGTGCCAGCAGTTCCCCGAGGAGCGGGACCTACAATGAGCAGTTCTTC	CASSSPRSGTYNEQFF
13	NA	NA	TRBJ2-2	TRBV2	TGTGCCAGCAGCGAGATAGGAGGCGGGGAGCTGTTTTTT	CASSEIGGGELFF
17	NA	TRBD2	TRBJ2-3	TRBV2	TGTGCCAGCAGAGACCCCACTAGCGGGGGAGTCACAGATACGCAGTATTTT	CASRDPTSGGVTDTQYF
16	NA	TRBD2	TRBJ2-3	TRBV30	TGTGCCTGGAGTGTCGGTGCGGGGGGCCACACAGATACGCAGTATTTT	CAWSVGAGGHTDTQYF
14	NA	TRBD2	TRBJ2-5	TRBV7-3	TGTGCCAGCAGCCCGGCCCCGGGAGGGGAGACCCAGTACTTC	CASSPAPGGETQYF
13	NA	NA	TRBJ2-1	TRBV18	TGTGCCAGCTCACCATACCAGGGAAATGAGCAGTTCTTC	CASSPYQGNEQFF
16	NA	TRBD1	TRBJ2-3	TRBV19	TGTGCCAGTAGCCTGTCAGGGGGCTCGGGAGCAGATACGCAGTATTTT	CASSLSGGSGADTQYF
16	NA	TRBD1	TRBJ1-2	TRBV28	TGTGCCAGCAGACCTCACAGGGGGGAAGTTAACTATGGCTACACCTTC	CASRPHRGEVNYGYTF
17	NA	TRBD2	TRBJ2-2	TRBV7-2	TGTGCCAGCAGCCGAAGACTAGCGGGGGGGAACACCGGGGAGCTGTTTTTT	CASSRRLAGGNTGELFF
15	NA	NA	TRBJ2-7	TRBV7-6	TGTGCCAGCAGCTTAGCGGCAGGGGTCGGCTACGAGCAGTACTTC	CASSLAAGVGYEQYF
14	NA	NA	TRBJ2-6	TRBV5-5	TGTGCCAGCAGCTCCCACTCTGGGGCCAACGTCCTGACTTTC	CASSSHSGANVLTF
14	NA	NA	TRBJ1-1	TRBV5-1	TGCGCCAGCAGTATAGGACAGACGAACACTGAAGCTTTCTTT	CASSIGQTNTEAFF
17	NA	NA	TRBJ2-3	TRBV12-1	TGTGCCAGCAGCTTTGTCTCTCGAGGAGGGAGATACGATACGCAGTATTTT	CASSFVSRGGRYDTQYF
15	NA	TRBD2	TRBJ2-3	TRBV10-3	TGTGCCATCAGCAGGACTAGCGGGAGCACAGATACGCAGTATTTT	CAISRTSGSTDTQYF
14	NA	TRBD1	TRBJ1-3	TRBV4-1	TGCGCCAGCAGCCCCCGGGACAGGGACCTCACCATATATTTT	CASSPRDRDLTIYF
14	once	TRBD1	TRBJ2-3	TRBV5-1	TGCGCCAGCACCAGGGGGCCGAGCACAGATACGCAGTATTTT	CASTRGPSTDTQYF
12	NA	NA	TRBJ1-1	TRBV29-1	TGCAGCGTTGAAATCTTGGGAGTTGAAGCTTTCTTT	CSVEILGVEAFF
14	NA	TRBD2	TRBJ2-7	TRBV9	TGTGCCAGCAGCGCTAGCGGGAGTGAGTACGAGCAGTACTTC	CASSASGSEYEQYF
13	NA	NA	TRBJ1-2	TRBV27	TGTGCCAGCAGCCTGCAGTTTAACTATGGCTACACCTTC	CASSLQFNYGYTF
18	NA	TRBD2	TRBJ2-5	TRBV2	TGTGCCAGCAAGTGGGGATGGACTAGCGGGGGGCTCGGGGAGACCCAGTACTTC	CASKWGWTSGGLGETQYF
13	NA	NA	TRBJ1-4	TRBV7-8	TGTGCCAGCAGCCCACGGGACTATGAAAAACTGTTTTTT	CASSPRDYEKLFF
14	NA	NA	TRBJ2-1	TRBV10-1	TGCGCCAGCATTTCCAGGGATGTTTGCAATGAGCAGTTCTTC	CASISRDVCNEQFF
11	NA	TRBD1	TRBJ1-2	TRBV6-1	TGTGCCAGCAGAGGGGGCAGAGGCTACACCTTC	CASRGGRGYTF
20	NA	TRBD2	TRBJ2-2	TRBV5-4	TGTGCCAGCAGCTCCCTGCGGGGGCTAGCGGGAGGGGGGTACACCGGGGAGCTGTTTTTT	CASSSLRGLAGGGYTGELFF
16	many	NA	TRBJ2-5	TRBV19	TGTGCCAGTAGTGATGTACAGGGTTCTCGGAGGGAGACCCAGTACTTC	CASSDVQGSRRETQYF
17	NA	TRBD2	TRBJ2-7	TRBV28	TGTGCCAGCAGTTTATGGGACCCAGCGGGACCCCCACTCGAGCAGTACTTC	CASSLWDPAGPPLEQYF
15	NA	NA	TRBJ1-2	TRBV5-8	TGTGCCAGCAGCCAGGTCGGGGAGTGGAACAATGGCTACACCTTC	CASSQVGEWNNGYTF
14	NA	TRBD1	TRBJ2-5	TRBV5-8	TGTGCCAGCAGCACCGGACAGGGTTTCGAGACCCAGTACTTC	CASSTGQGFETQYF
15	NA	NA	TRBJ1-1	TRBV5-5	TGTGCCAGCAGCTTGGCAGGGGAGTTGGTAACTGAAGCTTTCTTT	CASSLAGELVTEAFF
12	NA	NA	TRBJ2-1	TRBV6-6	TGTGCCAGCAGGCGCGCCACTAATGAGCAGTTCTTC	CASRRATNEQFF